This T cell receptor beta chain is drawn from a study of blood T cells in healthy people across ages (dated by TCRdb to 2013 to 2016). Some background on the complete study: In model experiments, template switching captured about one uniquely barcoded TCR beta cDNA molecule for every two T cells. Age-related changes in TCR beta repertoire diversity were measured in the study by deep sequencing normalized with unique cDNA molecular identifiers. The donors were divided into four age groups: young (average around 17 years), middle-aged (approximately 39), aged (about 56) and long-lived (around 80). To avoid experimental bias, donors of different ages were distributed randomly across sequencing lanes. The study analyzed two additional independent replicas of 1 million unique cDNA reads from the same blood draw for two donors, one aged 18 to 30 and one aged 80 or older. What the research found in general, with its limitations: Compared with the aged group, the long-lived group had more naive CD4+ T cells, fewer expanded clones and increased TCR diversity, a pattern suggesting age selection. Donor CMV infection status was unknown, potentially confounding age-related changes in expanded clonotypes. As age increased, observed TCR beta diversity per million T cells dropped in a roughly linear way, and a significant reduction was already evident by age roughly 36. Conclusive comparison of naive and antigen-experienced compartments was prevented by the profiling of bulk unsorted PBMCs. Estimates of total diversity based on one million sequenced T cells were considered lower bounds and underestimates. The percentage of naive T cells measured by flow cytometry correlated strongly with observed TCR beta diversity.

CDR1 is given as MGHDK and CDR2 as SYGVNS, both from the germline V gene. Trimming removed 9 bases from V and 2 bases from J; the gene matches leave 8 bases unexplained. Taken from cysteine to phenylalanine, the CDR3 has 15 residues. Of all the DNA, just the CDR3 is kept, 45 bases in frame from base 1. Libraries were prepared through 5' RACE. Data came from an Illumina HiSeq 2500. A second PCR of roughly 7 to 12 cycles was performed with a sample-barcoded 5' primer and a J-beta primer mix. A unique molecular identifier was introduced onto each TCR beta cDNA molecule by a template-switch 5' adaptor carrying 12 random nucleotides. Each sample yielded at least 3 million CDR3-containing paired-end reads. The Mint cDNA synthesis kit, primed by a TRBC-specific oligonucleotide, was used to synthesize first-strand cDNA from all RNA. After uracil-DNA glycosylase treatment, a first 18-cycle PCR used universal primers M1SS and BC2_uni_R on all cDNA. Per the source publication's procedure: For normalization, 1 million high-quality reads, each with a distinct molecular identifier, were randomly selected from each sample. Instead of being binned into consensus sequences, reads with shared molecular identifiers were discarded. MiTCR, run with a Q25 quality threshold and the strictest error-elimination algorithm, handled CDR3 identification, clonotype clustering and error correction. A nonparametric unseen species model using Euler transformation provided a lower-bound estimate of total TCR beta diversity. Using fastp at Q25 and MiXCR, TCRdb reprocessed the public reads and kept productive beta chains. Each CDR3 protein gets just one entry, which takes the most common genes and DNA from the rows behind it. Here the V and J calls rest on TCRdb's processing, not on the authors' analysis. The sample table lists approximately 1,100,000 distinct CDR3 sequences, under 55% of them with a count of one. The top ten clonotypes cover 15% to 20% of the sample.

The approximately 39 donors, aged about 6 to 100 years, were systemically healthy Caucasian individuals from Russia. About 9.6 milliliters of peripheral blood were collected from each donor into EDTA-treated Vacutainer tubes. PBMCs were isolated by Ficoll-Paque density-gradient centrifugation, with at least 6 million obtained per sample. Trizol reagent was used to extract total RNA from the PBMCs, yielding at least 5.5 micrograms per sample. For every donor, flow cytometry on a PBMC aliquot measured the percentage of naive CD45RAhigh/CD27high T cells. Comment on this clonotype: This clone's antigen is unknown. Base qualities were left out, and no much larger clone turns up one base away.

The clonotype comes from a woman between 55 and 75 years old in good health. Input material: blood. Recombination joined TRBV25-1 with TRBJ2-3, with 10 central nucleotides matching TRBD2. The DNA sequence reads TGTGCCAGTACAATGACTAGCGGGCCCACAGATACGCAGTATTTT. This translates into CASTMTSGPTDTQYF. Beyond the CDR3, the reference TRBV25-1 and TRBJ2-3 genes provide the residues; the full variable domain reads: EADIYQTPRYLVIGTGKKITLECSQTMGHDKMYWYQQDPGMELHLIHYSYGVNSTEKGDLSSESTVSRIRTEHFPLTLESARPSHTSQYLCASTMTSGPTDTQYFGPGTRLTVL.